This T cell receptor (beta chain) was profiled in a study of cytomegalovirus exposure and HLA in healthy donors. Turning to the study itself: Around 200 million T cells yielded approximately 100 million unique TCR beta sequences, as an earlier analysis found. Study-wide results and caveats: About 150 TCR beta chains were listed as cytomegalovirus-associated.

A note on this clone: Antigen specificity is unknown.

PCR was performed using 60 Vbeta and 13 Jbeta primers. Clones were sequenced by immunoSEQ multiplex PCR, and TCRdb holds only the in-frame ones, with some missing. This sample has some 110,000 clones; around 77% occur once, and the top ten carry around 13%. The study sampled nominally healthy donors, though unrecorded immune exposures were likely. The germline V gene encodes CDR1 SQVTM and CDR2 ANQGSEA. V was clipped by 6 bases and J by 3 bases; unmatched bases: 5. The CDR3 runs 13 residues. This TCR was recovered from a woman aged 35 to 49 in good health and CMV-seropositive. This sequence joins TRBV29-1 and TRBJ2-1; 7 bases map to TRBD2. Sequencing was performed on PBMCs. This CDR3 is CSVSSGLYNEQFF. The CDR3 region has the DNA TGCAGCGTCTCTAGCGGCCTCTACAATGAGCAGTTCTTC.